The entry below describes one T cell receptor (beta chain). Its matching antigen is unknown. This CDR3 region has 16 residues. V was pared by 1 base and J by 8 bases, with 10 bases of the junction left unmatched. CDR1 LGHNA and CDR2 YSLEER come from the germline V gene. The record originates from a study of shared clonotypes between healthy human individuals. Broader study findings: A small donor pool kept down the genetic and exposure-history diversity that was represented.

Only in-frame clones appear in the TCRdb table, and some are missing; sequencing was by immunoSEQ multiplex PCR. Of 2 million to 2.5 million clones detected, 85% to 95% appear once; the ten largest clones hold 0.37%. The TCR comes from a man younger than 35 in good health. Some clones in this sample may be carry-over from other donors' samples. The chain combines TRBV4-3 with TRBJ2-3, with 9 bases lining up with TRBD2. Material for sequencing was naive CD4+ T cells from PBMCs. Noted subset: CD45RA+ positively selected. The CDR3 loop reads CASSQAAGGQMTTQYF. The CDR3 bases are TGCGCCAGCAGCCAAGCGGCGGGAGGGCAGATGACTACGCAGTATTTT.